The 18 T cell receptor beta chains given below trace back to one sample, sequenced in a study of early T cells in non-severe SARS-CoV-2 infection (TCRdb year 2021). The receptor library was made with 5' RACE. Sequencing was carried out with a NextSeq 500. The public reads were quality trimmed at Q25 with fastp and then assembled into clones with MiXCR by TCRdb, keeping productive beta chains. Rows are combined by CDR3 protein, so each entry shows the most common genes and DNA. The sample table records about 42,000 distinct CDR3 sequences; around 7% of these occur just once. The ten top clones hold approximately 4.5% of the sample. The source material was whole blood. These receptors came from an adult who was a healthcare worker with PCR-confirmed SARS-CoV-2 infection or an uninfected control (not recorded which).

CDR3: CASSTRTLTGELFF. In DNA, the CDR3 is TGTGCCAGCAGTACCCGGACCTTAACCGGGGAGCTGTTTTTT. The chain carries TRBV6-1 and TRBJ2-2; D is uncertain. Trimming took off 5 bases at V and 5 bases at J, with 12 bases between the two ends. Germline CDR1 reads MNHNS; CDR2 reads SASEGT. CDR3 size: 14 residues.

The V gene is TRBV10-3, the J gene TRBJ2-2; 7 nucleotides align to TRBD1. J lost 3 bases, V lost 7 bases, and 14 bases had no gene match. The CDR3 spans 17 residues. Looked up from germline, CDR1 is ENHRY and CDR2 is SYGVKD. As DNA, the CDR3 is TGTGCCATCACCCCCACGCGTGGACAGGAGGACACCGGGGAGCTGTTTTTT. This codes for CAITPTRGQEDTGELFF.

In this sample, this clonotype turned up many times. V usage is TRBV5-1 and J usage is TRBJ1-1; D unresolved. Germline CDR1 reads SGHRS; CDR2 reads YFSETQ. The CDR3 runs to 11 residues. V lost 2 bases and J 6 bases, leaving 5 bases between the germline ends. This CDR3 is CASSFGAEAFF. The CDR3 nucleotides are TGCGCCAGCAGCTTCGGGGCTGAAGCTTTCTTT.

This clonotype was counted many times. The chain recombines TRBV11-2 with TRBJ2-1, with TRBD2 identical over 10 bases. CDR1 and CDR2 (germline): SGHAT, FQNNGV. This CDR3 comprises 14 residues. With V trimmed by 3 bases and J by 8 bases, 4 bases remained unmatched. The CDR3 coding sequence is TGTGCCAGCAGCTTGAGCGGGGGGGCCGATGAGCAGTTCTTC. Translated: CASSLSGGADEQFF.

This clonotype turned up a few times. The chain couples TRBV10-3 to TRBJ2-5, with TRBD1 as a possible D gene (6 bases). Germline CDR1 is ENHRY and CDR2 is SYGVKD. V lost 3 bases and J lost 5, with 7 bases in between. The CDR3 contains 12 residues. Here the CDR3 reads CAISDRGETQYF. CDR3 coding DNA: TGTGCCATCAGTGACAGGGGTGAGACCCAGTACTTC.

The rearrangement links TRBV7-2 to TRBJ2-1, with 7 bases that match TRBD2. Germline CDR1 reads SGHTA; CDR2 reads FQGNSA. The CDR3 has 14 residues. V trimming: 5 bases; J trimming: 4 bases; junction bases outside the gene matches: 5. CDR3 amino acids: CASSAGTIYNEQFF. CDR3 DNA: TGTGCCAGCAGCGCCGGGACTATATACAATGAGCAGTTCTTC.

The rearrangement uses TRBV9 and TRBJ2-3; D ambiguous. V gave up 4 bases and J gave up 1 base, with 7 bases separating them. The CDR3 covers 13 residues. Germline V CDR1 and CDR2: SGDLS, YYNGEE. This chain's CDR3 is CASSTSRTDTQYF. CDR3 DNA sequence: TGTGCCAGCAGCACATCTCGCACAGATACGCAGTATTTT.

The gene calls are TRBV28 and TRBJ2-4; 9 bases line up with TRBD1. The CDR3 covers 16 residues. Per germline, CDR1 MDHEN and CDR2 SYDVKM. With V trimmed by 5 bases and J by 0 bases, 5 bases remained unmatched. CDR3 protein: CASSPRTGVAKNIQYF. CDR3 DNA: TGTGCCAGCAGTCCCCGGACAGGGGTAGCCAAAAACATTCAGTACTTC.

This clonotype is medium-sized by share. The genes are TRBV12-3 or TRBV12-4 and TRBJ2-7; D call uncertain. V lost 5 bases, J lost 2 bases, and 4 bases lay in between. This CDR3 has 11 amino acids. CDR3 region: CASSPAYEQYF. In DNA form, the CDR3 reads TGTGCCAGCAGTCCCGCCTACGAGCAGTACTTC.

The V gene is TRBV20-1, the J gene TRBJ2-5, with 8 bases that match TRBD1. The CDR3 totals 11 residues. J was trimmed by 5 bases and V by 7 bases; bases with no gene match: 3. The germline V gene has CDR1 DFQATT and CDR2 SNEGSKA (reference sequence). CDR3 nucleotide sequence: TGCAGTGGTCAGGGGGCTGAGACCCAGTACTTC. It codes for CSGQGAETQYF.

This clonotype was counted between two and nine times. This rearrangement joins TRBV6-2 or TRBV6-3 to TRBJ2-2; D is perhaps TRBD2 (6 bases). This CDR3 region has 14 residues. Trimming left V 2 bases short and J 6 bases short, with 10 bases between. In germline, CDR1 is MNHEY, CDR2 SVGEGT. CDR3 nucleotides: TGTGCCAGCAGTTACCTGGAGGGGTCCGGGGAGCTGTTTTTT. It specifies CASSYLEGSGELFF.

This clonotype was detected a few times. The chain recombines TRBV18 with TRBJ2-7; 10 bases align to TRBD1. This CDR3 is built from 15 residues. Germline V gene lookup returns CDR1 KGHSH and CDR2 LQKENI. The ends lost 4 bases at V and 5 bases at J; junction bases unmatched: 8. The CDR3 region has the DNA TGTGCCAGCTCACTTGGACAGGGGGAAATCAACGAGCAGTACTTC. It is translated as CASSLGQGEINEQYF.

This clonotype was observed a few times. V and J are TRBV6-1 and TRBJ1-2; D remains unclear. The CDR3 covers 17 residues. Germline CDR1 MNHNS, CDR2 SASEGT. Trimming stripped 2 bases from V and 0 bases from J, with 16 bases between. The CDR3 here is CASSESLPTPPNYGYTF. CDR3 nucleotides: TGTGCCAGCAGTGAAAGCCTTCCAACGCCCCCTAACTATGGCTACACCTTC.

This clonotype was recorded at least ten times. The CDR3 region has the DNA TGTGCCAGCAGCTCCCTGGTGGGGGAAGCTTTCTTT. The encoded protein is CASSSLVGEAFF. The V and J genes are TRBV7-9 and TRBJ1-1; D is unclear. The CDR3 has 12 amino acids. The germline V gene has CDR1 SEHNR and CDR2 FQNEAQ (reference sequence). Trimming removed 4 bases at V and 8 bases at J, with 11 bases between.

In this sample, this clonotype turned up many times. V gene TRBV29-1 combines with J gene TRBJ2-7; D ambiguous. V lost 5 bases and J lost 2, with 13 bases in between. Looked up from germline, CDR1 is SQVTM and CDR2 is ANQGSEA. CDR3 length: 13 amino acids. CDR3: CSVSFTNTYEQYF. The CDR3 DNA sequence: TGCAGCGTTAGTTTCACGAACACCTACGAGCAGTACTTC.

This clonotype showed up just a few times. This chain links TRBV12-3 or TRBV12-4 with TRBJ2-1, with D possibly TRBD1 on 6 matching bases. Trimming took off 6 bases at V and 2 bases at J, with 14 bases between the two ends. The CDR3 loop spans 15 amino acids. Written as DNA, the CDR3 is TGTGCCAGCAGCCGGGACACTATGACCTACAATGAGCAGTTCTTC. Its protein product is CASSRDTMTYNEQFF.

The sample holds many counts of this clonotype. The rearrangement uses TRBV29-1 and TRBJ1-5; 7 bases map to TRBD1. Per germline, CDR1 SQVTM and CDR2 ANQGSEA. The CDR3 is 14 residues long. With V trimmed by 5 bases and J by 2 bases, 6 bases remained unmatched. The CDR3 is CSVRQGVGNQPQHF. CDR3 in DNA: TGCAGCGTTCGCCAGGGGGTGGGCAATCAGCCCCAGCATTTT.

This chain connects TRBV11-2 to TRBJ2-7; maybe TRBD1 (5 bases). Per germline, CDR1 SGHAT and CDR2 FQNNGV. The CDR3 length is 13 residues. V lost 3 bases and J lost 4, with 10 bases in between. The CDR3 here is CASSFQRGYEQYF. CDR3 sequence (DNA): TGTGCCAGCAGCTTCCAAAGGGGTTACGAGCAGTACTTC.